This is a list of T cell receptor beta chains from one sample in a study of T cell responses to AZD1222 COVID-19 vaccine. Produced via immunoSEQ multiplex PCR; TCRdb's table is partial and in-frame only. This sample has approximately 120,000 clones; around 87% occur once, and the top ten carry 5% to 5.5%. The sequenced sample was peripheral blood, obtained on day 0 of AZD1222 vaccination. The source of these receptors is an adult in good health. Both conserved end residues are part of each CDR3. D genes are given only for firm matches. Rows give clone size only sometimes, using once, few, many, or a class for an expanded clone.

len: 16; j_gene: TRBJ2-2; abundance: .; d_gene: .; v_gene: TRBV27; CDR3nt: TGTGCCACCCGACCTAAGGGGCAGGGGAGGTCCGGGGAGCTGTTTTTT; CDR3aa: CATRPKGQGRSGELFF
len: 11; j_gene: TRBJ1-3; abundance: .; d_gene: .; v_gene: TRBV9; CDR3nt: TGTGCCAGCAGCAGAGGAAACACCATATATTTT; CDR3aa: CASSRGNTIYF
len: 15; j_gene: TRBJ1-3; abundance: .; d_gene: .; v_gene: TRBV13; CDR3nt: TGTGCCAGCAGCTTAGTCCAGGCGATGACAAACACCATATATTTT; CDR3aa: CASSLVQAMTNTIYF
len: 12; j_gene: TRBJ2-1; abundance: .; d_gene: .; v_gene: TRBV6-5; CDR3nt: TGTGCCAGCATGCCAGAACCCAATGAGCAGTTCTTC; CDR3aa: CASMPEPNEQFF
len: 17; j_gene: TRBJ1-6; abundance: .; d_gene: .; v_gene: TRBV28; CDR3nt: TGTGCCAGCAGTCTTTCTGGCGCTGTACGTTATAATTCACCCCTCCACTTT; CDR3aa: CASSLSGAVRYNSPLHF
len: 13; j_gene: TRBJ2-1; abundance: .; d_gene: TRBD1; v_gene: TRBV2; CDR3nt: TGTGCCAGCAGTGAACCAGGGGGCCTTGAGCAGTTCTTC; CDR3aa: CASSEPGGLEQFF
len: 18; j_gene: TRBJ1-1; abundance: .; d_gene: .; v_gene: TRBV12-2; CDR3nt: TGTGCAAGTCGCCCGCAGCCGGAGGGGGGGCAAATGAACACTGAAGCTTTCTTT; CDR3aa: CASRPQPEGGQMNTEAFF
len: 14; j_gene: TRBJ2-7; abundance: few; d_gene: TRBD2; v_gene: TRBV25-1; CDR3nt: TGCGCCAGCAGTGAAGGCGGGGGAGCCTACGAGCAGTACTTC; CDR3aa: CASSEGGGAYEQYF
len: 14; j_gene: TRBJ1-3; abundance: .; d_gene: .; v_gene: TRBV27; CDR3nt: TGTGCCAGCAGTTTAGGGGTAACTGGAAACACCATATATTTT; CDR3aa: CASSLGVTGNTIYF
len: 15; j_gene: TRBJ2-1; abundance: .; d_gene: .; v_gene: TRBV6-2/TRBV6-3; CDR3nt: TGTGCCAGCAGTCGCCCGGGACTCACCTACAATGAGCAGTTCTTC; CDR3aa: CASSRPGLTYNEQFF
len: 15; j_gene: TRBJ2-7; abundance: .; d_gene: .; v_gene: TRBV5-4; CDR3nt: TGTGCCAGCAGCTCTCCCGGGTCGAATATACACGAGCAGTACTTC; CDR3aa: CASSSPGSNIHEQYF
len: 12; j_gene: TRBJ1-1; abundance: .; d_gene: .; v_gene: TRBV28; CDR3nt: TGTGCCGGCGGGACCATGAACACTGAAGCTTTCTTT; CDR3aa: CAGGTMNTEAFF
len: 16; j_gene: TRBJ1-5; abundance: .; d_gene: .; v_gene: TRBV27; CDR3nt: TGTGCCAGCAGTCCCCGGACACCTTATAGCAATCAGCCCCAGCATTTT; CDR3aa: CASSPRTPYSNQPQHF
len: 14; j_gene: TRBJ2-7; abundance: once; d_gene: .; v_gene: TRBV27; CDR3nt: TGTGCCAGCAGTCCCGGGACACGGAGCTACGAGCAGTACTTC; CDR3aa: CASSPGTRSYEQYF
len: 12; j_gene: TRBJ1-5; abundance: .; d_gene: .; v_gene: TRBV12-3/TRBV12-4; CDR3nt: TGTGCCAGCAGTTTGGGCGGTCAGCCCCAGCATTTT; CDR3aa: CASSLGGQPQHF
len: 15; j_gene: TRBJ2-6; abundance: .; d_gene: .; v_gene: TRBV19; CDR3nt: TGTGCCAGTCATGTGCGGGAAGCTGGGGCCAACGTCCTGACTTTC; CDR3aa: CASHVREAGANVLTF
len: 16; j_gene: TRBJ2-2; abundance: .; d_gene: .; v_gene: TRBV11-2; CDR3nt: TGTGCCAGCATTTCACACCCAAGCGGGAACACCGGGGAGCTGTTTTTT; CDR3aa: CASISHPSGNTGELFF
len: 15; j_gene: TRBJ2-6; abundance: .; d_gene: .; v_gene: TRBV9; CDR3nt: TGTGCCAGCAGCGCCCGGACTGCTGGGGCCAACGTCCTGACTTTC; CDR3aa: CASSARTAGANVLTF
len: 15; j_gene: TRBJ2-7; abundance: .; d_gene: TRBD2; v_gene: TRBV19; CDR3nt: TGTGCCAGTAGGCGTTCCGGGACTAGCGGGTACGAGCAGTACTTC; CDR3aa: CASRRSGTSGYEQYF
len: 15; j_gene: TRBJ2-3; abundance: .; d_gene: TRBD1; v_gene: TRBV6-1; CDR3nt: TGTGCCAGCAGTGAACAAGGCAGGGGGCTGGATACGCAGTATTTT; CDR3aa: CASSEQGRGLDTQYF
len: 17; j_gene: TRBJ2-2; abundance: .; d_gene: TRBD1; v_gene: TRBV7-2; CDR3nt: TGTGCCAGCAGCTCGGAAACGGGACAGATATACACCGGGGAGCTGTTTTTT; CDR3aa: CASSSETGQIYTGELFF
len: 19; j_gene: TRBJ1-5; abundance: .; d_gene: TRBD1; v_gene: TRBV9; CDR3nt: TGTGCCAGCAGCGCCCGTAGGGACAGGGCCTTAGGGGACAATCAGCCCCAGCATTTT; CDR3aa: CASSARRDRALGDNQPQHF
len: 18; j_gene: TRBJ1-3; abundance: .; d_gene: TRBD1; v_gene: TRBV4-1; CDR3nt: TGCGCCAGCAGCCAAGTAGGGACAGGGGGGAGCTCTGGAAACACCATATATTTT; CDR3aa: CASSQVGTGGSSGNTIYF
len: 13; j_gene: TRBJ1-1; abundance: once; d_gene: .; v_gene: TRBV6-5; CDR3nt: TGTGCCACTCGGACAGCGCTGAACACTGAAGCTTTCTTT; CDR3aa: CATRTALNTEAFF
len: 11; j_gene: TRBJ2-1; abundance: .; d_gene: .; v_gene: TRBV6-4; CDR3nt: TGTGCCAGCAACCTCCACAATGAGCAGTTCTTC; CDR3aa: CASNLHNEQFF
len: 14; j_gene: TRBJ2-3; abundance: few; d_gene: .; v_gene: TRBV6-1; CDR3nt: TGTGCCAGCAGTGAAATGCGATACAGAGATACGCAGTATTTT; CDR3aa: CASSEMRYRDTQYF
len: 14; j_gene: TRBJ1-1; abundance: .; d_gene: .; v_gene: TRBV5-1; CDR3nt: TGCGCCAGCAGCTCACGAAACACCCACACTGAAGCTTTCTTT; CDR3aa: CASSSRNTHTEAFF
len: 16; j_gene: TRBJ1-2; abundance: .; d_gene: .; v_gene: TRBV7-9; CDR3nt: TGTGCCAGCAGCTACCACGCCGTCGGGGGCGGGTATGGCTACACCTTC; CDR3aa: CASSYHAVGGGYGYTF
len: 14; j_gene: TRBJ1-2; abundance: .; d_gene: TRBD1; v_gene: TRBV7-8; CDR3nt: TGTGCCAGCAGCTCACAGGGGAACGCGGTTGGCTACACCTTC; CDR3aa: CASSSQGNAVGYTF
len: 14; j_gene: TRBJ1-4; abundance: few; d_gene: .; v_gene: TRBV19; CDR3nt: TGTGCCAGCAGAGACGGAGCAACTAATGAAAAACTGTTTTTT; CDR3aa: CASRDGATNEKLFF
len: 14; j_gene: TRBJ2-2; abundance: .; d_gene: TRBD2; v_gene: TRBV30; CDR3nt: TGTGCCTGGAGTCACGGGACTAGCACCGGGGAGCTGTTTTTT; CDR3aa: CAWSHGTSTGELFF
len: 15; j_gene: TRBJ2-3; abundance: .; d_gene: TRBD2; v_gene: TRBV9; CDR3nt: TGTGCCAGCAGCTCGACAGCGGGAGCGGGAGATACGCAGTATTTT; CDR3aa: CASSSTAGAGDTQYF
len: 15; j_gene: TRBJ2-4; abundance: .; d_gene: .; v_gene: TRBV7-9; CDR3nt: TGTGCCAGCAGCCGTCAGCCGTTAGCCAAAAACATTCAGTACTTC; CDR3aa: CASSRQPLAKNIQYF
len: 16; j_gene: TRBJ2-3; abundance: .; d_gene: TRBD2; v_gene: TRBV5-1; CDR3nt: TGCGCCAGCAGCCCTGGACTAGCGGGGCCCACAGATACGCAGTATTTT; CDR3aa: CASSPGLAGPTDTQYF
len: 15; j_gene: TRBJ2-3; abundance: .; d_gene: TRBD1; v_gene: TRBV5-1; CDR3nt: TGCGCCAGCAGCTCTCCGGGACAGAACACAGATACGCAGTATTTT; CDR3aa: CASSSPGQNTDTQYF
len: 15; j_gene: TRBJ1-5; abundance: few; d_gene: .; v_gene: TRBV5-1; CDR3nt: TGCGCCAGCAGCTTGGAAGGGGGGCCCTCTCAGCCCCAGCATTTT; CDR3aa: CASSLEGGPSQPQHF
len: 12; j_gene: TRBJ1-2; abundance: .; d_gene: .; v_gene: TRBV29-1; CDR3nt: TGCAGCGCCCGGACAGCCCCGGGTGGCTACACCTTC; CDR3aa: CSARTAPGGYTF
len: 13; j_gene: TRBJ2-3; abundance: .; d_gene: .; v_gene: TRBV20-1; CDR3nt: TGCAGTGCTAGTCTCCAGAAAACAGATACGCAGTATTTT; CDR3aa: CSASLQKTDTQYF
len: 16; j_gene: TRBJ1-1; abundance: .; d_gene: TRBD1; v_gene: TRBV2; CDR3nt: TGTGCCAGCAGTGAATCTCCGACAGGGGGGTGGACTGAAGCTTTCTTT; CDR3aa: CASSESPTGGWTEAFF
len: 16; j_gene: TRBJ1-1; abundance: .; d_gene: .; v_gene: TRBV19; CDR3nt: TGTGCCAGTAGTATCATACCGGGACACTTGAACACTGAAGCTTTCTTT; CDR3aa: CASSIIPGHLNTEAFF
len: 16; j_gene: TRBJ2-7; abundance: .; d_gene: .; v_gene: TRBV6-6; CDR3nt: TGTGCCAGCAGTTACCGGAGTCCGGGACCGACCTACGAGCAGTACTTC; CDR3aa: CASSYRSPGPTYEQYF
len: 15; j_gene: TRBJ1-4; abundance: many; d_gene: TRBD1; v_gene: TRBV11-2; CDR3nt: TGTGCCAGCAGCGCGACAGGGCGGGGCGGTGAAAAACTGTTTTTT; CDR3aa: CASSATGRGGEKLFF
len: 14; j_gene: TRBJ1-4; abundance: .; d_gene: .; v_gene: TRBV29-1; CDR3nt: TGCAGCGTTAGGGTCAGTTCCACTAATGAAAAACTGTTTTTT; CDR3aa: CSVRVSSTNEKLFF
len: 16; j_gene: TRBJ2-1; abundance: .; d_gene: TRBD2; v_gene: TRBV6-2/TRBV6-3; CDR3nt: TGTGCCAGCAGCCCCCTGACTAGCGGGAGAGGGAATGAGCAGTTCTTC; CDR3aa: CASSPLTSGRGNEQFF
len: 15; j_gene: TRBJ1-4; abundance: .; d_gene: .; v_gene: TRBV10-1; CDR3nt: TGCGCCAGCAGTGACTCGGCAGGTGAACGTGAAAAACTGTTTTTT; CDR3aa: CASSDSAGEREKLFF